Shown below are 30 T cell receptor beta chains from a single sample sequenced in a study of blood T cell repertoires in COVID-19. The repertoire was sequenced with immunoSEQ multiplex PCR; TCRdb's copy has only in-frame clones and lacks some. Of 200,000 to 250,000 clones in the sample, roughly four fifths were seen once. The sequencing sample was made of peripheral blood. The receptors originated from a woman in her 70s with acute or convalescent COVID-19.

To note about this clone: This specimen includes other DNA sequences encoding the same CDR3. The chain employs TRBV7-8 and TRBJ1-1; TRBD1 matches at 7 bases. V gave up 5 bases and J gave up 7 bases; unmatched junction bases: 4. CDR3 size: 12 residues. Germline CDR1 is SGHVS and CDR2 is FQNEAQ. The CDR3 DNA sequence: TGTGCCAGCAGCCGCCGGACAGGTGAAGCTTTCTTT. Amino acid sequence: CASSRRTGEAFF.

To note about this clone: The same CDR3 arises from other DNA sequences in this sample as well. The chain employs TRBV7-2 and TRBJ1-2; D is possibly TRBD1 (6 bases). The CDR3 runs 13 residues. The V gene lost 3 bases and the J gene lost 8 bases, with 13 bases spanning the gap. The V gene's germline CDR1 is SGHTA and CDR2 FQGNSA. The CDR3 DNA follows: TGTGCCAGCAGCTTCGACAGGTTCTACGGCTACACCTTC. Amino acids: CASSFDRFYGYTF.

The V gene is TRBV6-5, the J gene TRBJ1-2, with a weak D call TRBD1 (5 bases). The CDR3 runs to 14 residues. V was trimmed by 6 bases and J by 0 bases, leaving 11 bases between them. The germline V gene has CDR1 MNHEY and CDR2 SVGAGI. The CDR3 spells CASRPSGTNYGYTF. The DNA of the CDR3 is TGTGCCAGCAGACCTTCAGGGACTAACTATGGCTACACCTTC.

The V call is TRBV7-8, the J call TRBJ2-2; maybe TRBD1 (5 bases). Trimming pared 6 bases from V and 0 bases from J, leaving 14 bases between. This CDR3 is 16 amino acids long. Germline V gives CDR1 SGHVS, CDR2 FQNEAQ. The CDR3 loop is CASSLTSRANTGELFF. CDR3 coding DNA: TGTGCCAGCAGTTTAACCTCCAGGGCGAACACCGGGGAGCTGTTTTTT.

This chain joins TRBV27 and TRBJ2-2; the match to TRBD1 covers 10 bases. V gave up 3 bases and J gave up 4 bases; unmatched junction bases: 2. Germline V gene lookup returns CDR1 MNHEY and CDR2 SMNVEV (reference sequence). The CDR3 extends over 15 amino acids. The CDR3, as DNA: TGTGCCAGCAGTTTGGGACAGGGGCGCACCGGGGAGCTGTTTTTT. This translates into CASSLGQGRTGELFF.

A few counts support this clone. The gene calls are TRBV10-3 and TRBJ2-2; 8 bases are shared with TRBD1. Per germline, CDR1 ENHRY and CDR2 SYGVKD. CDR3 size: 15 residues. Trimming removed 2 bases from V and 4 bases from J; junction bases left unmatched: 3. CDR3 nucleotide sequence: TGTGCCATCAGTGAGGGACAGGGCGCCACCGGGGAGCTGTTTTTT. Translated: CAISEGQGATGELFF.

CDR3 coding DNA: TGCAGCGGGGGACAGGGGTACACTGAAGCTTTCTTT. Amino acids: CSGGQGYTEAFF. The V call is TRBV29-1, the J call TRBJ1-1; 10 bases map to TRBD1. Germline V CDR1 and CDR2: SQVTM, ANQGSEA. After removal of 7 bases from V and 3 bases from J, the junction contained 2 bases not matched to a gene. The CDR3 loop spans 12 amino acids.

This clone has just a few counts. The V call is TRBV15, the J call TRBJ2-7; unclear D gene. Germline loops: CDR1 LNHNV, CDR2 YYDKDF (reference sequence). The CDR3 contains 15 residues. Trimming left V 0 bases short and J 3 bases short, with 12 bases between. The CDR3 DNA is TGTGCCACCAGCAGAGATCTCTCAGGTTACTACGAGCAGTACTTC. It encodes CATSRDLSGYYEQYF.

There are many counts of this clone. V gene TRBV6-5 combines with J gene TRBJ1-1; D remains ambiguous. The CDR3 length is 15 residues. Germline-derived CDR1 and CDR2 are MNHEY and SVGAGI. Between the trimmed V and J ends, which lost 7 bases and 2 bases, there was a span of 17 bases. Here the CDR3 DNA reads TGTGCCAGCACCGACCCCCATGCGACAAACACTGAAGCTTTCTTT. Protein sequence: CASTDPHATNTEAFF.

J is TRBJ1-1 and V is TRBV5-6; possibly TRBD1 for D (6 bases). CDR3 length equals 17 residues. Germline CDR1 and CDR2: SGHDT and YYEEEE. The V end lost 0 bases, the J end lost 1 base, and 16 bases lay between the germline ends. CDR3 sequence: CASSLVGVGQRNTEAFF. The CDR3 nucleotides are TGTGCCAGCAGCTTGGTAGGGGTAGGACAGAGGAACACTGAAGCTTTCTTT.

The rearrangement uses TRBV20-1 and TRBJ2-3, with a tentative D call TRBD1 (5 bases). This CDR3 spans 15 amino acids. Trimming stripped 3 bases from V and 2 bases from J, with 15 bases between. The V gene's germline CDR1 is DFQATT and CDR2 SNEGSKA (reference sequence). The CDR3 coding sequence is TGCAGTGCTAGTGACCGTATAGGGGCCACAGATACGCAGTATTTT. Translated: CSASDRIGATDTQYF.

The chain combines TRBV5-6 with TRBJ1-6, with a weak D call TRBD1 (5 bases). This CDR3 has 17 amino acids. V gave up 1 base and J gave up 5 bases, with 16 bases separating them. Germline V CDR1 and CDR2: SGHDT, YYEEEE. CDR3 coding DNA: TGTGCCAGCAGCTTGACACGTGGGGGGGTTGATAATTCACCCCTCCACTTT. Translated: CASSLTRGGVDNSPLHF.

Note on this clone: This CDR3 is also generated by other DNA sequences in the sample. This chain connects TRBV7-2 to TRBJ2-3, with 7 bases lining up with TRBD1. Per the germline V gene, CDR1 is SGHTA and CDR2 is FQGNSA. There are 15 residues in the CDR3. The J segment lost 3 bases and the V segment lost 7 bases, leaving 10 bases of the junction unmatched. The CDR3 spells CASTTRKQGTDTQYF. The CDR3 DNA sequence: TGTGCCAGCACCACCCGGAAACAGGGGACAGATACGCAGTATTTT.

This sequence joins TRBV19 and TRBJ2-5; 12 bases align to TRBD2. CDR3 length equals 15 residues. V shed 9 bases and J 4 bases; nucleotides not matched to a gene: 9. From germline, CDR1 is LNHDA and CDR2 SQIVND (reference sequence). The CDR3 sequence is CASHPSGGAIETQYF. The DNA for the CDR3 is TGTGCCAGCCACCCTAGCGGGGGGGCGATAGAGACCCAGTACTTC.

CDR3 sequence reads: CASSLAGRGTVNEQFF. CDR3 in DNA: TGTGCCAGCAGCTTAGCGGGTCGGGGGACAGTTAATGAGCAGTTCTTC. The V call is TRBV7-2, the J call TRBJ2-1, with a possible D match to TRBD1 (7 bases). The CDR3 runs 16 residues. V lost 0 bases and J lost 7, with 16 bases in between. Germline CDR1 SGHTA, CDR2 FQGNSA.

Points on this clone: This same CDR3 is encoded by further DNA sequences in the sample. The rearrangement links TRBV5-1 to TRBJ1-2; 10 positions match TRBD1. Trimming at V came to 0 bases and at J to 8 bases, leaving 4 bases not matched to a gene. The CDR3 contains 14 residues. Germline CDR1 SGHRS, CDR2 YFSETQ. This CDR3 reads CASSLGQGAYGYTF. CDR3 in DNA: TGCGCCAGCAGCTTGGGACAGGGGGCATACGGCTACACCTTC.

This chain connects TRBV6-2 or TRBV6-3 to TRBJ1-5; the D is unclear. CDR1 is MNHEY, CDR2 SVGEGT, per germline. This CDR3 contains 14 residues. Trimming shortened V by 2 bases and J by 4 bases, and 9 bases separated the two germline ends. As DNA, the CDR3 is TGTGCCAGCAGTTACAGTCAGCGGAATCAGCCCCAGCATTTT. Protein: CASSYSQRNQPQHF.

CDR3 region: CASSQDGQTGGNSPLHF. The DNA for the CDR3 is TGTGCCAGCAGCCAAGATGGGCAGACAGGGGGGAATTCACCCCTCCACTTT. V gene TRBV4-2 combines with J gene TRBJ1-6, with TRBD1 matching 9 bases. The CDR3 spans 17 residues. The trim removed 0 bases at V and 7 bases at J, leaving 7 bases unmatched. CDR1 and CDR2 (germline): LGHNA, YNFKEQ.

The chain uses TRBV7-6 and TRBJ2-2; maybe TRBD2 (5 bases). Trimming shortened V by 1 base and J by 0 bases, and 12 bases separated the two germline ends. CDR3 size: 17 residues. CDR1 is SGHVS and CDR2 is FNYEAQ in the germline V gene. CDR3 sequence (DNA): TGTGCCAGCAGCTTAGATTCGGGATTGACGAACACCGGGGAGCTGTTTTTT. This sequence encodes CASSLDSGLTNTGELFF.

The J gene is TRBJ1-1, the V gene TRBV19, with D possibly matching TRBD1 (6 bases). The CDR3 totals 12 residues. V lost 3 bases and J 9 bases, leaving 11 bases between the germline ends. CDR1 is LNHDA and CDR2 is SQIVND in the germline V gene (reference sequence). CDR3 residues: CASSMSRGQAFF. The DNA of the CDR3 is TGTGCCAGTAGTATGTCCAGGGGCCAAGCTTTCTTT.

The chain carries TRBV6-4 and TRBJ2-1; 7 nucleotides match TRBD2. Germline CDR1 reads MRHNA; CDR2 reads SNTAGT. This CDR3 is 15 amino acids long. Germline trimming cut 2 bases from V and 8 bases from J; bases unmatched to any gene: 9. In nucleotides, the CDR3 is TGTGCCAGCAGTGACAACCGGGACTATAGGGATGAGCAGTTCTTC. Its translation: CASSDNRDYRDEQFF.

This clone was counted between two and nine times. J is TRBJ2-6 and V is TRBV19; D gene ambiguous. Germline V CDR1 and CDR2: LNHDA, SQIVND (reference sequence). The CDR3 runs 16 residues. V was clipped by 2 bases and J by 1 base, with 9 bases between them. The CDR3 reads CASSIRGGSGANVLTF. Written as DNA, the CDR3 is TGTGCCAGTAGTATACGAGGCGGATCTGGGGCCAACGTCCTGACTTTC.

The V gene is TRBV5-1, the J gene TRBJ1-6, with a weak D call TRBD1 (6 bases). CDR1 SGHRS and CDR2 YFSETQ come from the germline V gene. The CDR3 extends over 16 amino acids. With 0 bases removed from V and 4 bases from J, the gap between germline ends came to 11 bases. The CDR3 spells CASSLVGTRYNSPLHF. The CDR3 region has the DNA TGCGCCAGCAGCTTGGTTGGGACAAGATATAATTCACCCCTCCACTTT.

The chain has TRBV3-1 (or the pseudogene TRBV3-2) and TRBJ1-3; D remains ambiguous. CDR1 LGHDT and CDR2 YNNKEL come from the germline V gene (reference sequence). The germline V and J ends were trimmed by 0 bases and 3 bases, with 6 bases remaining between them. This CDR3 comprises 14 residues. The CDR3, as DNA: TGTGCCAGCAGCCAAGATCCACTTGGAAACACCATATATTTT. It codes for CASSQDPLGNTIYF.

CDR3 in amino acids: CAISGQDTLTEAFF. In nucleotides, the CDR3 is TGTGCCATCAGCGGACAGGATACTCTCACTGAAGCTTTCTTT. The chain links TRBV10-3 to TRBJ1-1; 7 nucleotides align to TRBD1. Germline V gene data show CDR1 as ENHRY and CDR2 as SYGVKD. The V and J ends lost 6 bases and 4 bases, in that order; junction bases with no gene match: 8. This CDR3 has 14 residues.

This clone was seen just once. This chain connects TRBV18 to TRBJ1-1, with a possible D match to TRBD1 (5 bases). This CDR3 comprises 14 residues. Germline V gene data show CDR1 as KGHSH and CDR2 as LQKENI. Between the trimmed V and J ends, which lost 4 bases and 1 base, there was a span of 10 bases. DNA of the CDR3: TGTGCCAGCTCACAGGGGTCGGGGAACACTGAAGCTTTCTTT. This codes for CASSQGSGNTEAFF.

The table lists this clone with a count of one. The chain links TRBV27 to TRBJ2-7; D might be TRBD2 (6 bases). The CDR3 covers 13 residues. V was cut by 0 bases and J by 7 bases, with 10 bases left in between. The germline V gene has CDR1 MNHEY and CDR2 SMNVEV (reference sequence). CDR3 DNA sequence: TGTGCCAGCAGTTTATCGGAGGGGACGGAGCAGTACTTC. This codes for CASSLSEGTEQYF.

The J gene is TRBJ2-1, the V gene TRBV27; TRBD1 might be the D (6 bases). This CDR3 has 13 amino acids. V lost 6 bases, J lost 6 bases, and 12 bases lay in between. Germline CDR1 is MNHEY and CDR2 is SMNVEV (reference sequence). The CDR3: CASSTGFANEQFF. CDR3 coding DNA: TGTGCCAGCAGCACAGGGTTCGCCAATGAGCAGTTCTTC.

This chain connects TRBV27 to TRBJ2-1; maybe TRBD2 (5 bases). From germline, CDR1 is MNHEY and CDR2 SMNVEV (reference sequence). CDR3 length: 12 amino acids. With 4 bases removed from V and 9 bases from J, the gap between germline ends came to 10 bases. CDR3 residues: CASSSRAGEQFF. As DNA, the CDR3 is TGTGCCAGCAGTTCCCGGGCGGGTGAGCAGTTCTTC.

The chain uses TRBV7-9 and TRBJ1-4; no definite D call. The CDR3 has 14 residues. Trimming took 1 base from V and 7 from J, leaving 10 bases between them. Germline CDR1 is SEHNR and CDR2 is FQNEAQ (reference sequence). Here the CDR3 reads CASSLEGRREKLFF. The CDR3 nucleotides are TGTGCCAGCAGCTTAGAAGGGAGACGTGAAAAACTGTTTTTT.